The rows below give T cell receptor beta chains drawn from one sample of a study of PD-L1 blockade in urothelial cancer. Measured with immunoSEQ multiplex PCR; TCRdb has only the in-frame clones, and not every one. The sample records approximately 90,000 clones, more than 70% being singletons. Material: PBMCs, obtained around atezolizumab (anti-PD-L1) treatment. The receptor source for this set is a man aged 55-75 years with urothelial cancer. The CDR3 runs from the conserved cysteine through the conserved F or W. D genes are given only for firm matches. Rows may omit the clone size; those that give it use once, few, many or a size class.

v_call	j_call	d_call	clone_size	cdr3_aa	cdr3_nt
TRBV19	TRBJ2-2	TRBD2	NA	CASSPQNSGRDSGELFF	TGTGCCAGTAGTCCTCAGAATAGCGGGAGAGATTCCGGGGAGCTGTTTTTT
TRBV19	TRBJ2-6	NA	NA	CASSDRPSGANVLTF	TGTGCCAGTAGCGACAGGCCCTCTGGGGCCAACGTCCTGACTTTC
TRBV19	TRBJ2-5	NA	NA	CASSIKTSWGTETQYF	TGTGCCAGTAGTATAAAGACTAGTTGGGGCACAGAGACCCAGTACTTC
TRBV6-1	TRBJ1-4	TRBD1	NA	CASRGTEIAHEKLFF	TGTGCCAGCAGAGGGACAGAGATAGCCCATGAAAAACTGTTTTTT
TRBV9	TRBJ2-2	NA	NA	CASSRQIGLNTGELFF	TGTGCCAGCAGCAGACAGATAGGGCTGAACACCGGGGAGCTGTTTTTT
TRBV18	TRBJ2-7	NA	NA	CASSQSRDEQYF	TGTGCCAGCTCACAGAGCAGGGACGAGCAGTACTTC
TRBV30	TRBJ1-4	NA	NA	CAWRGQIVLEKLFF	TGTGCCTGGAGGGGACAAATTGTTCTTGAAAAACTGTTTTTT
TRBV9	TRBJ2-7	TRBD2	NA	CASSGTLGLAGAYEQYF	TGTGCCAGCAGCGGGACCCTGGGACTAGCGGGAGCCTACGAGCAGTACTTC
TRBV7-6	TRBJ2-5	TRBD2	NA	CASSLKPSGGPRETQYF	TGTGCCAGCAGCTTAAAACCTAGCGGGGGGCCACGAGAGACCCAGTACTTC
TRBV2	TRBJ1-2	NA	NA	CASSAGLGYGYTF	TGTGCCAGCAGTGCAGGGTTGGGGTATGGCTACACCTTC
TRBV7-9	TRBJ2-5	NA	few	CASSSGVVGETQYF	TGTGCCAGCAGCTCCGGGGTGGTGGGGGAGACCCAGTACTTC
TRBV30	TRBJ1-6	NA	few	CAWSVNRYNSPLHF	TGTGCCTGGAGTGTAAACAGGTACAATTCACCCCTCCACTTT
TRBV12-5	TRBJ1-1	NA	few	CASGLVWRIGVDTEAFF	TGTGCTAGTGGTTTGGTTTGGCGGATAGGGGTGGACACTGAAGCTTTCTTT
TRBV29-1	TRBJ2-5	TRBD1	NA	CSVGTGQSETQYF	TGCAGCGTGGGGACAGGGCAATCAGAGACCCAGTACTTC
TRBV28	TRBJ1-2	TRBD1	NA	CASSSPGTGPNYGYTF	TGTGCCAGCAGTTCCCCCGGGACAGGACCTAACTATGGCTACACCTTC
TRBV7-9	TRBJ2-2	NA	NA	CASSPEGVPTGELFF	TGTGCCAGCAGCCCGGAAGGGGTACCTACCGGGGAGCTGTTTTTT
TRBV6-1	TRBJ1-4	TRBD1	NA	CASSERRRGVEKLFF	TGTGCCAGCAGTGAACGTCGCAGGGGGGTTGAAAAACTGTTTTTT
TRBV6-6	TRBJ1-5	NA	NA	CASSTGQQGQPQHF	TGTGCCAGCAGTACAGGGCAACAAGGGCAGCCCCAGCATTTT
TRBV6-4	TRBJ2-3	TRBD1	NA	CASSEGTGRDTQYF	TGTGCCAGCAGTGAAGGGACAGGGAGAGATACGCAGTATTTT
TRBV11-3	TRBJ2-2	TRBD1	once	CASTSGTETTGELFF	TGTGCCAGCACCTCCGGGACAGAAACCACCGGGGAGCTGTTTTTT
TRBV7-3	TRBJ2-1	TRBD1	NA	CASSREGRQGADEQFF	TGTGCCAGCAGCCGTGAGGGTAGACAGGGGGCTGATGAGCAGTTCTTC
TRBV6-5	TRBJ1-6	TRBD1	NA	CASRYRGPNSPLHF	TGTGCCAGCCGTTACAGGGGGCCGAACTCACCCCTCCACTTT
TRBV7-9	TRBJ2-7	NA	NA	CASSLPASSYEQYF	TGTGCCAGCAGCTTACCAGCGAGCTCCTACGAGCAGTACTTC
TRBV7-2	TRBJ2-3	NA	NA	CASSSNRGGFTDTQYF	TGTGCCAGCAGCTCGAACAGGGGGGGATTCACAGATACGCAGTATTTT
TRBV9	TRBJ2-1	TRBD2	NA	CASSEGGRGREYRNEQFF	TGTGCCAGCAGCGAAGGCGGGAGAGGGAGGGAATATCGCAATGAGCAGTTCTTC
TRBV7-9	TRBJ2-7	TRBD1	NA	CASSLTGQGGLGEQYF	TGTGCCAGCAGCCTAACGGGACAGGGGGGTTTAGGGGAGCAGTACTTC
TRBV4-1	TRBJ2-5	TRBD1	NA	CASSGDREVETQYF	TGCGCCAGCAGCGGAGACAGGGAAGTGGAGACCCAGTACTTC
TRBV23-1	TRBJ1-3	NA	NA	CASGRTGTGNTIYF	TGCGCCAGCGGGCGAACAGGGACAGGAAACACCATATATTTT
TRBV5-1	TRBJ1-1	TRBD1	few	CASSLDREAFF	TGCGCCAGCAGTTTAGACAGGGAGGCTTTCTTT
TRBV2	TRBJ2-3	NA	NA	CASSDPGQFTDTQYF	TGTGCCAGCAGTGACCCTGGACAGTTCACAGATACGCAGTATTTT
TRBV30	TRBJ2-5	NA	NA	CAWSPGEIQETQYF	TGTGCCTGGTCCCCGGGGGAGATACAAGAGACCCAGTACTTC
TRBV7-8	TRBJ1-4	TRBD1	NA	CASSLETGRRAVGEKLFF	TGTGCCAGCAGCTTAGAGACAGGGCGCCGGGCGGTAGGTGAAAAACTGTTTTTT
TRBV10-1	TRBJ1-1	NA	NA	CASSESLWANEAFF	TGCGCCAGCAGTGAGTCGCTTTGGGCGAATGAAGCTTTCTTT
TRBV6-1	TRBJ2-6	NA	NA	CASSEGYLPGAGANVLTF	TGTGCCAGCAGTGAAGGGTACCTTCCAGGGGCTGGGGCCAACGTCCTGACTTTC
TRBV27	TRBJ1-2	TRBD1	NA	CASRGTGRTYGYTF	TGTGCCAGCAGGGGGACAGGCCGCACCTATGGCTACACCTTC
TRBV29-1	TRBJ1-4	TRBD1	NA	CSVLQGLPNEKLFF	TGCAGCGTGTTACAGGGGCTACCTAATGAAAAACTGTTTTTT
TRBV19	TRBJ2-7	NA	NA	CASSIRDNYEQYF	TGTGCCAGTAGTATCAGGGACAACTACGAGCAGTACTTC
TRBV19	TRBJ2-7	NA	once	CASSSVTGRPYEQYF	TGTGCCAGTAGTTCAGTCACAGGTCGACCTTACGAGCAGTACTTC
TRBV6-6	TRBJ2-3	NA	NA	CAYSGTRAGTDTQYF	TGTGCCTATTCCGGGACTCGTGCGGGCACAGATACGCAGTATTTT
TRBV5-4	TRBJ1-5	NA	NA	CASSLAPGTGNQPQHF	TGTGCCAGCAGCTTGGCCCCGGGAACAGGCAATCAGCCCCAGCATTTT
TRBV28	TRBJ2-7	NA	NA	CASSLASVNEQYF	TGTGCCAGCAGTTTAGCCAGTGTAAACGAGCAGTACTTC
TRBV19	TRBJ2-7	NA	NA	CASSIGPGGSYEQYF	TGTGCCAGTAGTATAGGGCCAGGGGGGTCCTACGAGCAGTACTTC
TRBV5-1	TRBJ1-1	NA	NA	CASSMDSLNTEAFF	TGCGCCAGCAGTATGGACAGTTTGAACACTGAAGCTTTCTTT
TRBV11-2	TRBJ1-2	NA	NA	CASSSSQPGDYGYTF	TGTGCCAGCAGCTCCTCGCAGCCCGGGGACTATGGCTACACCTTC
TRBV28	TRBJ2-1	TRBD2	few	CASLGASGRNNEQFF	TGTGCCAGCCTGGGGGCTAGCGGGAGAAACAATGAGCAGTTCTTC